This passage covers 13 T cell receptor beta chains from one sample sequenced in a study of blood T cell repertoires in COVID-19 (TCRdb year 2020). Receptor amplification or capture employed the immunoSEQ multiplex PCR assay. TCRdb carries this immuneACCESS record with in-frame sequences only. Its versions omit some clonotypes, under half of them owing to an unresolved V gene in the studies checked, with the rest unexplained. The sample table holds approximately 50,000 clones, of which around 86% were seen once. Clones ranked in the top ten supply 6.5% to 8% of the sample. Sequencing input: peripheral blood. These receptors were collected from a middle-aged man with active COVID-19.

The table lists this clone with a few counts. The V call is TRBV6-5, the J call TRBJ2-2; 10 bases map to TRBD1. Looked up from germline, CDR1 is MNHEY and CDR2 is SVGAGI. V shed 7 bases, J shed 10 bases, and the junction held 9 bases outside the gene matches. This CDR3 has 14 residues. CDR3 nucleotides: TGTGCCAGCAACGACAGGGGGCGCCGTCCGGAGCTGTTTTTT. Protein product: CASNDRGRRPELFF.

The CDR3 region has the DNA TGTGCCAGCTGTTACAGGGGAAGGAATGGCTACACCTTC. Translating gives CASCYRGRNGYTF. V usage is TRBV21-1 and J usage is TRBJ1-2; the table's D call, TRBD1, has no DNA check behind it. TRBV21-1 is marked as a pseudogene. The CDR3 contains 13 residues.

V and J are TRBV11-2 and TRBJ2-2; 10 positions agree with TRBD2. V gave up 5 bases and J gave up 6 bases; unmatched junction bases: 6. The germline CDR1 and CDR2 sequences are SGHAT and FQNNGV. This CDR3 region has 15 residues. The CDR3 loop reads CASSARLAGAGELFF. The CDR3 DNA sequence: TGTGCCAGCAGCGCCCGACTAGCGGGCGCCGGGGAGCTGTTTTTT.

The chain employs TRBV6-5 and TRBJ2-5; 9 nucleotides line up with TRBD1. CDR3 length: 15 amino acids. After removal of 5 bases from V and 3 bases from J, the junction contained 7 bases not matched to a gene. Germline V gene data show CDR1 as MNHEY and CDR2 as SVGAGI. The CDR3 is CASSRDREKEETQYF. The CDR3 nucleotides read TGTGCCAGCAGTAGGGACAGGGAGAAAGAAGAGACCCAGTACTTC.

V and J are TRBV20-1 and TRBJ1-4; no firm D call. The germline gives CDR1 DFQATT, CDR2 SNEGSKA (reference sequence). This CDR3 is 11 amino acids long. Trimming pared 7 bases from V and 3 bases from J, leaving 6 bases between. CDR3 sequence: CSVAPNEKLFF. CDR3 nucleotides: TGCAGTGTAGCTCCTAATGAAAAACTGTTTTTT.

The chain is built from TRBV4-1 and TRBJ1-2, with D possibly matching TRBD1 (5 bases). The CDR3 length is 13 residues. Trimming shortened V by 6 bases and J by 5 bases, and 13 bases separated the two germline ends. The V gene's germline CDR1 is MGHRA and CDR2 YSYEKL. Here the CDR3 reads CASRPGGTYGYTF. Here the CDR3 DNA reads TGCGCCAGCAGACCAGGCGGGACGTATGGCTACACCTTC.

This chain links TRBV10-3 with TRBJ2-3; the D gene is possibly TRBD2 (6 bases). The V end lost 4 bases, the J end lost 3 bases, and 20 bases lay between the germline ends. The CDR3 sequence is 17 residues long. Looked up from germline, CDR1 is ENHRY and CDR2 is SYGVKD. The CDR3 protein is CAISGGFTAGETDTQYF. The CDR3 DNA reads TGTGCCATCAGTGGGGGGTTCACAGCGGGCGAGACAGATACGCAGTATTTT.

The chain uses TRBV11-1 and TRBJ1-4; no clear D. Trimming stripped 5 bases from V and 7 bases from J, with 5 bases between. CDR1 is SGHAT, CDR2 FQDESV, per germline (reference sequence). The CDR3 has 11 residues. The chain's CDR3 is CASSTSEKLFF. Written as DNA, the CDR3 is TGTGCCAGCAGCACCAGTGAAAAACTGTTTTTT.

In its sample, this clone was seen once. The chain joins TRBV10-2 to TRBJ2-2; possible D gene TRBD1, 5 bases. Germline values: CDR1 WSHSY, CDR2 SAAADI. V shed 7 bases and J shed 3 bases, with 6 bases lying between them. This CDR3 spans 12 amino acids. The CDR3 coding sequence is TGCGCCAGCACAGGGTACACCGGGGAGCTGTTTTTT. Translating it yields CASTGYTGELFF.

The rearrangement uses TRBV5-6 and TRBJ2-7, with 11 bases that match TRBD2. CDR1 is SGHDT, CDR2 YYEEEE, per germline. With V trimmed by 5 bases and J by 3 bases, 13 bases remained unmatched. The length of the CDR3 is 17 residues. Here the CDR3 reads CASRTRFRTSGLYEQYF. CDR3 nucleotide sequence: TGTGCCAGCAGAACGAGGTTCCGGACTAGCGGGCTCTACGAGCAGTACTTC.

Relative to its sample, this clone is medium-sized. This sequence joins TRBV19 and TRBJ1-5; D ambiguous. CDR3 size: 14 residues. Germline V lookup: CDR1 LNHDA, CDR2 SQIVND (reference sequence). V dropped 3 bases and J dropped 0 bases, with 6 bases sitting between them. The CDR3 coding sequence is TGTGCCAGTAGTATCGCGAGTAGCAATCAGCCCCAGCATTTT. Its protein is CASSIASSNQPQHF.

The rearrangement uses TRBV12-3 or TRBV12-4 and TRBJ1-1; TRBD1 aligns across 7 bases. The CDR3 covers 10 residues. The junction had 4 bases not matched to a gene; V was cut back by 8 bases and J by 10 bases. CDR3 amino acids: CASGQERAFF. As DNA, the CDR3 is TGTGCCAGCGGACAGGAACGAGCTTTCTTT.

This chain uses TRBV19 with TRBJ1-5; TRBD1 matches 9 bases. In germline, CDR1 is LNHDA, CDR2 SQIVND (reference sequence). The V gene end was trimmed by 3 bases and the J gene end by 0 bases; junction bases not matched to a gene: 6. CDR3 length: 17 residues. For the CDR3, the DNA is TGTGCCAGTAGTATGACCGGGACAGGGTATAGCAATCAGCCCCAGCATTTT. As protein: CASSMTGTGYSNQPQHF.